Shown below are 16 T cell receptor beta chains from a single sample sequenced in a study of blood T cell repertoires in COVID-19 (dated by TCRdb to about 2020). Receptors were amplified or captured by the immunoSEQ multiplex PCR assay. The immuneACCESS repertoire file appears here via TCRdb, limited to in-frame rearrangements. These files lack a portion of the clones; in checked studies, under half of the deficit traces to unresolved V genes, and the cause of the others is not known. Counted in this sample were under 80,000 clones; roughly 75% of them appeared once. 9.7% of the sample rests with the top ten. Sequencing was carried out using peripheral blood. These receptor sequences come from a human donor in a cohort sampled during active COVID-19.

The chain joins TRBV29-1 to TRBJ1-5; tentative D call: TRBD1 (6 bases). The CDR3 is 14 amino acids. The germline V gene has CDR1 SQVTM and CDR2 ANQGSEA. Trimming took off 4 bases at V and 3 bases at J, with 13 bases between the two ends. In nucleotides, the CDR3 is TGCAGCGTTGTTGAAGGACAGACCAATCAGCCCCAGCATTTT. The encoded protein is CSVVEGQTNQPQHF.

The rearrangement links TRBV6-5 to TRBJ1-1, with D unclear. V was cut by 0 bases and J by 7 bases, with 12 bases left in between. The CDR3 is 14 amino acids. In germline, CDR1 is MNHEY, CDR2 SVGAGI. This CDR3 reads CASSYSNSRYEAFF. In DNA, the CDR3 is TGTGCCAGCAGTTACTCGAATAGTCGGTATGAAGCTTTCTTT.

This chain connects TRBV15 to TRBJ2-7; 8 bases agree with TRBD2. Germline CDR1 is LNHNV and CDR2 is YYDKDF (reference sequence). The V gene end was trimmed by 4 bases and the J gene end by 3 bases; junction bases not matched to a gene: 14. The CDR3 runs 17 residues. The CDR3 loop reads CATSIPSVAGGLYEQYF. In DNA, the CDR3 is TGTGCCACCAGCATCCCCTCCGTGGCGGGAGGACTCTACGAGCAGTACTTC.

This sequence joins TRBV27 and TRBJ2-5, with a weak D call TRBD1 (5 bases). Germline V gives CDR1 MNHEY, CDR2 SMNVEV (reference sequence). The CDR3 has 13 residues. Trimming removed 5 bases from V and 4 bases from J, with 11 bases in between. The CDR3: CASSPQGRETQYF. As DNA, the CDR3 is TGTGCCAGCAGTCCTCAGGGTCGAGAGACCCAGTACTTC.

The chain joins TRBV15 to TRBJ2-7; D is undetermined. The CDR3 is 16 residues long. Germline CDR1 is LNHNV and CDR2 is YYDKDF (reference sequence). V dropped 0 bases and J dropped 3 bases, with 15 bases sitting between them. The CDR3 sequence: CATSRDLSGLGYEQYF. The DNA of the CDR3 is TGTGCCACCAGCAGAGATCTCTCGGGTTTAGGCTACGAGCAGTACTTC.

The genes are TRBV6-5 and TRBJ1-1; the D gene is possibly TRBD1 (5 bases). V lost 7 bases and J 8 bases, leaving 17 bases between the germline ends. The CDR3 is 13 residues long. CDR1 and CDR2 (germline): MNHEY, SVGAGI. This CDR3 is CASIKGLGGEAFF. CDR3 in DNA: TGTGCCAGCATCAAGGGTCTCGGGGGAGAAGCTTTCTTT.

This chain uses TRBV11-3 with TRBJ2-7, with TRBD1 identical over 10 bases. The J segment lost 5 bases and the V segment lost 5 bases, leaving 6 bases of the junction unmatched. Germline-derived CDR1 and CDR2 are SGHNT and YENEEA. This CDR3 spans 14 amino acids. The CDR3 coding sequence is TGTGCCAGCAGCGCGGGACAGGGGATAAACGAGCAGTACTTC. Translated, it gives CASSAGQGINEQYF.

The CDR3 loop reads CASSPPYRQGANYGYTF. CDR3 DNA: TGTGCCAGCTCACCACCGTATAGACAGGGAGCTAACTATGGCTACACCTTC. The gene calls are TRBV18 and TRBJ1-2, with TRBD1 matching 7 bases. The germline V gene encodes CDR1 KGHSH and CDR2 LQKENI. The V gene end was trimmed by 0 bases and the J gene end by 0 bases; junction bases not matched to a gene: 7. The CDR3 runs 17 residues. Using reference TRBV18 and TRBJ1-2 for the parts outside the CDR3, the full variable domain is NAGVMQNPRHLVRRRGQEARLRCSPMKGHSHVYWYRQLPEEGLKFMVYLQKENIIDESGMPKERFSAEFPKEGPSILRIQQVVRGDSAAYFCASSPPYRQGANYGYTFGSGTRLTVV.

The count of this clone is one. The rearrangement joins TRBV28 to TRBJ2-1; 7 positions match TRBD2. With V trimmed by 5 bases and J by 10 bases, 11 bases remained unmatched. CDR3 length: 14 residues. CDR1 is MDHEN, CDR2 SYDVKM, per germline. This chain's CDR3 is CASSGGEGRREQFF. The CDR3, as DNA: TGTGCCAGCAGTGGGGGGGAGGGCCGTCGGGAGCAGTTCTTC.

The rearrangement links TRBV7-2 to TRBJ2-5; D may be TRBD1 (7 bases). This CDR3 has 13 amino acids. Per the germline V gene, CDR1 is SGHTA and CDR2 is FQGNSA. Trimming stripped 3 bases from V and 4 bases from J, with 9 bases between. The CDR3 protein is CASSFRGAETQYF. CDR3 bases: TGTGCCAGCAGCTTCAGGGGGGCAGAGACCCAGTACTTC.

The chain has TRBV11-2 and TRBJ2-6; D is unclear. The CDR3 contains 15 residues. Trimming pared 1 base from V and 2 bases from J, leaving 6 bases between. CDR1 and CDR2 from the germline V gene are SGHAT and FQNNGV. For the CDR3, the DNA is TGTGCCAGCAGCTTAGTCCGAGCTGGGGCCAACGTCCTGACTTTC. Protein product: CASSLVRAGANVLTF.

The J gene is TRBJ2-5, the V gene TRBV7-2; TRBD1 is a possible D gene (6 bases). The CDR3 consists of 15 residues. Germline V lookup: CDR1 SGHTA, CDR2 FQGNSA. V gave up 7 bases and J gave up 1 base, with 16 bases separating them. This CDR3 is CASKEFDRLQETQYF. For the CDR3, the DNA is TGTGCCAGCAAGGAATTTGACAGGCTCCAAGAGACCCAGTACTTC.

This clone appeared a few times. V and J are TRBV27 and TRBJ1-3; D unresolved. The ends were cut back, 7 bases at V and 1 base at J, with 8 bases in the middle. The CDR3 spans 13 residues. CDR1 and CDR2 (germline): MNHEY, SMNVEV (reference sequence). In DNA form, the CDR3 reads TGTGCCAGCATGTCCAATTCTGGAAACACCATATATTTT. It specifies CASMSNSGNTIYF.

The chain links TRBV7-2 to TRBJ1-6, with D possibly TRBD1 on 5 matching bases. V shed 2 bases and J shed 7 bases, with 9 bases lying between them. Germline CDR1 SGHTA, CDR2 FQGNSA. The CDR3 is 14 residues long. The CDR3: CASSLRQINSPLHF. CDR3 DNA: TGTGCCAGCAGCTTACGACAGATAAATTCACCCCTCCACTTT.

This chain joins TRBV15 and TRBJ1-1; D unclear. Deletions cut 3 bases from V and 5 bases from J, with 7 bases between. Germline V gene data show CDR1 as LNHNV and CDR2 as YYDKDF (reference sequence). CDR3 length: 12 residues. The CDR3 here is CATSRGETEAFF. Here the CDR3 DNA reads TGTGCCACCAGCAGGGGAGAAACTGAAGCTTTCTTT. Based on the CDR3 plus reference TRBV15 and TRBJ1-1, the full variable domain is DAMVIQNPRYQVTQFGKPVTLSCSQTLNHNVMYWYQQKSSQAPKLLFHYYDKDFNNEADTPDNFQSRRPNTSFCFLDIRSPGLGDTAMYLCATSRGETEAFFGQGTRLTVV.

This chain joins TRBV7-9 and TRBJ1-2; D not resolved. This CDR3 is 15 amino acids long. V was pared by 5 bases and J by 1 base, with 14 bases between. CDR1 and CDR2 from the germline V gene are SEHNR and FQNEAQ (reference sequence). This CDR3 is CASSPPGASNYGYTF. The CDR3 coding sequence is TGTGCCAGCAGCCCCCCGGGAGCCAGTAACTATGGCTACACCTTC.